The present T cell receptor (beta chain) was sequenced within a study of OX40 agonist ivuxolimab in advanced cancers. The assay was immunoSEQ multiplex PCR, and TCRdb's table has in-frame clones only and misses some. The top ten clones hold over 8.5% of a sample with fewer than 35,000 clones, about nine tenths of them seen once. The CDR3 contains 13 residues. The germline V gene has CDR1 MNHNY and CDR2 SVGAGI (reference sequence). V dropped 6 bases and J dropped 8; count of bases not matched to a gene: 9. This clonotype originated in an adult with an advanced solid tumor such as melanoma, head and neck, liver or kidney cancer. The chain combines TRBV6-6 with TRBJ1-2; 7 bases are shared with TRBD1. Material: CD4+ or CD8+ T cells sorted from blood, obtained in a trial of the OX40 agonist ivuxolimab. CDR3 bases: TGTGCCAGCAGCCAAGACAGGGAAAACGGCTACACCTTC. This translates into CASSQDRENGYTF.